This T cell receptor beta chain was retrieved from a study of T cells after posttransplantation cyclophosphamide listed by TCRdb under 2016. Describing the broader study: T cell repertoire reconstitution was tracked by TRB sequencing after myeloablative bone marrow transplantation in which posttransplantation cyclophosphamide was used as GVHD prophylaxis. Samples from about 35 PTCy-treated patients, along with samples from around 16 of their related bone marrow donors, underwent antigen receptor sequencing. Blood from all 30 or so PTCy patients who had 1-year posttransplant specimens underwent TRB sequencing. TRB sequencing was also done on up to 3 additional blood samples from 2 to 5.2 years after transplant in 3 patients, and on pretransplant blood from a handful of patients. Because TRA and TRB clonality correlated tightly in several samples, later TCR analyses were limited to TRB. Public TRB sequences were queried against a database of over 3,600 sequences associated with responses to pathogens, tumor antigens, self-antigens and alloantigens. General study outcomes and caveats: The TRB repertoires of T cells infiltrating skin or GI tract showed only limited overlap with the TRB repertoires of T cells in blood. Across the roughly 40 patients, TRB clonality was highly associated with recipient CMV seropositivity and CMV reactivation, and diversity with PTCy was similar to that in the CNI/methotrexate controls. At 1-2 months, donor-recipient similarity was low but rose over the first year, and the later blood repertoires were often dominated by donor CD8+ memory clones.

A remark on this clone: The clone's antigen remains unknown. No clone much larger than this one lies a single base away; base qualities are absent.

The CDR3 goes from the cysteine to the phenylalanine over 14 residues. Only the CDR3 DNA stays, 42 bases, in frame from base 1. Trimming takes 6 bases from V and 0 bases from J, and the germline ends sit 12 bases apart. The germline V gene (reference sequence) specifies WNHNN as CDR1 and SYGVQD as CDR2. Related bone marrow donors provided peripheral blood samples on the day of marrow donation. Peripheral blood and bone marrow mononuclear cells were isolated by Ficoll-Hypaque density centrifugation and cryopreserved. CD4+ and CD8+ T cells, including naive and memory subsets, were sorted by FACS on a FACSAria II. Genomic DNA was the input for TRB sequencing, which was run either with the immunoSEQ assay at survey resolution or with the hsTCRB kit. As for the authors' bioinformatics: Initial read processing used immunoSEQ software, and repertoire analyses used the LymphoSeq R package. Clonality was calculated as 1 minus normalized Shannon entropy, and the Gini coefficient was also calculated for each TRB dataset. Phenotypes of unsorted samples were inferred by mapping TRB sequences from sorted subsets of the recipient or donor onto unsorted samples of the same recipient. The clones in this table, taken by TCRdb from immuneACCESS, are in-frame only. Not every clone is retained; where verified, under half of the shortfall comes from an unresolved V gene, and the cause of the rest is unknown. V and J calls and clone size are those listed in that table; D and trimming were worked out from the DNA. In all, the sample holds around 3,000 clones, and roughly two thirds of those were seen once. Approximately 26% of the sample is in the top ten clones.

The TCR comes from a woman in her thirties in good health and a related stem cell transplant donor. What was sequenced was memory CD8+ T cells sorted from blood. This receptor chain uses TRBV10-1 and TRBJ2-7; the D gene is not confidently resolved. The nucleotide sequence reads as follows: TGCGCCAGCAGCCACGACTTGAGCTCCTACGAGCAGTACTTC. It translates to CASSHDLSSYEQYF.